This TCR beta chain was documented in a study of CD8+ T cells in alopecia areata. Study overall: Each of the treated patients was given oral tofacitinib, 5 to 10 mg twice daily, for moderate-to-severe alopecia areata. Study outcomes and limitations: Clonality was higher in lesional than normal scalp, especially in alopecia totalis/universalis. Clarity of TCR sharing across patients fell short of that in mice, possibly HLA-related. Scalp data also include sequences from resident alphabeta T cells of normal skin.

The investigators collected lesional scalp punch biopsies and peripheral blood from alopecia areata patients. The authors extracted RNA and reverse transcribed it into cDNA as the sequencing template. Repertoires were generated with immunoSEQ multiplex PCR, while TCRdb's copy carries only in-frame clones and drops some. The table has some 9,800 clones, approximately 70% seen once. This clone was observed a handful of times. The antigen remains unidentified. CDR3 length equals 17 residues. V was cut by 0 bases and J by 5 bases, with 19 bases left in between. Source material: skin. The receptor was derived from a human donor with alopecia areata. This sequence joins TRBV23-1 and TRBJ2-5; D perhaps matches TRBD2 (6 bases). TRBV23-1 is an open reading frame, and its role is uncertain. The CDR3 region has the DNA TGCGCCAGCAGTCAATCGTATCGTGGCAGCAGCGGGGAGACCCAGTACTTC. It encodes CASSQSYRGSSGETQYF.